The text below deals with one TCR beta chain. No antigen is known for it. These data belong to a study of blood T cells in healthy people across ages. Study-wide points: Possibly, changes in expanded clonotypes were confounded because donor CMV status was unknown. Higher diversity, along with more naive CD4+ cells, distinguished long-lived donors from aged donors.

Alongside a J-beta primer mix, a sample-barcoded 5' primer served in a second PCR lasting about 7 to 11 cycles. TCRdb processed the 5' RACE reads anew with MiXCR; each CDR3 protein has one entry. Of around 800,000 distinct CDR3 sequences listed, roughly 26% are singletons. Germline CDR1 SGHRS, CDR2 YFSETQ. The CDR3 is 19 amino acids. Trimming removed 4 bases from V and 4 bases from J; junction bases left unmatched: 20. These data were also filed under a second study, of T cells of mothers and their children.

This clonotype was sampled from a boy aged 5-17 years in good health. Source material: blood. The J gene is TRBJ2-1, the V gene TRBV5-1, with TRBD1 identical over 7 bases. CDR3 in amino acids: CASSLEGYRGPKLYNEQFF. The CDR3 nucleotides read TGCGCCAGCAGCCTGGAAGGTTACAGGGGACCGAAACTGTACAATGAGCAGTTCTTC.